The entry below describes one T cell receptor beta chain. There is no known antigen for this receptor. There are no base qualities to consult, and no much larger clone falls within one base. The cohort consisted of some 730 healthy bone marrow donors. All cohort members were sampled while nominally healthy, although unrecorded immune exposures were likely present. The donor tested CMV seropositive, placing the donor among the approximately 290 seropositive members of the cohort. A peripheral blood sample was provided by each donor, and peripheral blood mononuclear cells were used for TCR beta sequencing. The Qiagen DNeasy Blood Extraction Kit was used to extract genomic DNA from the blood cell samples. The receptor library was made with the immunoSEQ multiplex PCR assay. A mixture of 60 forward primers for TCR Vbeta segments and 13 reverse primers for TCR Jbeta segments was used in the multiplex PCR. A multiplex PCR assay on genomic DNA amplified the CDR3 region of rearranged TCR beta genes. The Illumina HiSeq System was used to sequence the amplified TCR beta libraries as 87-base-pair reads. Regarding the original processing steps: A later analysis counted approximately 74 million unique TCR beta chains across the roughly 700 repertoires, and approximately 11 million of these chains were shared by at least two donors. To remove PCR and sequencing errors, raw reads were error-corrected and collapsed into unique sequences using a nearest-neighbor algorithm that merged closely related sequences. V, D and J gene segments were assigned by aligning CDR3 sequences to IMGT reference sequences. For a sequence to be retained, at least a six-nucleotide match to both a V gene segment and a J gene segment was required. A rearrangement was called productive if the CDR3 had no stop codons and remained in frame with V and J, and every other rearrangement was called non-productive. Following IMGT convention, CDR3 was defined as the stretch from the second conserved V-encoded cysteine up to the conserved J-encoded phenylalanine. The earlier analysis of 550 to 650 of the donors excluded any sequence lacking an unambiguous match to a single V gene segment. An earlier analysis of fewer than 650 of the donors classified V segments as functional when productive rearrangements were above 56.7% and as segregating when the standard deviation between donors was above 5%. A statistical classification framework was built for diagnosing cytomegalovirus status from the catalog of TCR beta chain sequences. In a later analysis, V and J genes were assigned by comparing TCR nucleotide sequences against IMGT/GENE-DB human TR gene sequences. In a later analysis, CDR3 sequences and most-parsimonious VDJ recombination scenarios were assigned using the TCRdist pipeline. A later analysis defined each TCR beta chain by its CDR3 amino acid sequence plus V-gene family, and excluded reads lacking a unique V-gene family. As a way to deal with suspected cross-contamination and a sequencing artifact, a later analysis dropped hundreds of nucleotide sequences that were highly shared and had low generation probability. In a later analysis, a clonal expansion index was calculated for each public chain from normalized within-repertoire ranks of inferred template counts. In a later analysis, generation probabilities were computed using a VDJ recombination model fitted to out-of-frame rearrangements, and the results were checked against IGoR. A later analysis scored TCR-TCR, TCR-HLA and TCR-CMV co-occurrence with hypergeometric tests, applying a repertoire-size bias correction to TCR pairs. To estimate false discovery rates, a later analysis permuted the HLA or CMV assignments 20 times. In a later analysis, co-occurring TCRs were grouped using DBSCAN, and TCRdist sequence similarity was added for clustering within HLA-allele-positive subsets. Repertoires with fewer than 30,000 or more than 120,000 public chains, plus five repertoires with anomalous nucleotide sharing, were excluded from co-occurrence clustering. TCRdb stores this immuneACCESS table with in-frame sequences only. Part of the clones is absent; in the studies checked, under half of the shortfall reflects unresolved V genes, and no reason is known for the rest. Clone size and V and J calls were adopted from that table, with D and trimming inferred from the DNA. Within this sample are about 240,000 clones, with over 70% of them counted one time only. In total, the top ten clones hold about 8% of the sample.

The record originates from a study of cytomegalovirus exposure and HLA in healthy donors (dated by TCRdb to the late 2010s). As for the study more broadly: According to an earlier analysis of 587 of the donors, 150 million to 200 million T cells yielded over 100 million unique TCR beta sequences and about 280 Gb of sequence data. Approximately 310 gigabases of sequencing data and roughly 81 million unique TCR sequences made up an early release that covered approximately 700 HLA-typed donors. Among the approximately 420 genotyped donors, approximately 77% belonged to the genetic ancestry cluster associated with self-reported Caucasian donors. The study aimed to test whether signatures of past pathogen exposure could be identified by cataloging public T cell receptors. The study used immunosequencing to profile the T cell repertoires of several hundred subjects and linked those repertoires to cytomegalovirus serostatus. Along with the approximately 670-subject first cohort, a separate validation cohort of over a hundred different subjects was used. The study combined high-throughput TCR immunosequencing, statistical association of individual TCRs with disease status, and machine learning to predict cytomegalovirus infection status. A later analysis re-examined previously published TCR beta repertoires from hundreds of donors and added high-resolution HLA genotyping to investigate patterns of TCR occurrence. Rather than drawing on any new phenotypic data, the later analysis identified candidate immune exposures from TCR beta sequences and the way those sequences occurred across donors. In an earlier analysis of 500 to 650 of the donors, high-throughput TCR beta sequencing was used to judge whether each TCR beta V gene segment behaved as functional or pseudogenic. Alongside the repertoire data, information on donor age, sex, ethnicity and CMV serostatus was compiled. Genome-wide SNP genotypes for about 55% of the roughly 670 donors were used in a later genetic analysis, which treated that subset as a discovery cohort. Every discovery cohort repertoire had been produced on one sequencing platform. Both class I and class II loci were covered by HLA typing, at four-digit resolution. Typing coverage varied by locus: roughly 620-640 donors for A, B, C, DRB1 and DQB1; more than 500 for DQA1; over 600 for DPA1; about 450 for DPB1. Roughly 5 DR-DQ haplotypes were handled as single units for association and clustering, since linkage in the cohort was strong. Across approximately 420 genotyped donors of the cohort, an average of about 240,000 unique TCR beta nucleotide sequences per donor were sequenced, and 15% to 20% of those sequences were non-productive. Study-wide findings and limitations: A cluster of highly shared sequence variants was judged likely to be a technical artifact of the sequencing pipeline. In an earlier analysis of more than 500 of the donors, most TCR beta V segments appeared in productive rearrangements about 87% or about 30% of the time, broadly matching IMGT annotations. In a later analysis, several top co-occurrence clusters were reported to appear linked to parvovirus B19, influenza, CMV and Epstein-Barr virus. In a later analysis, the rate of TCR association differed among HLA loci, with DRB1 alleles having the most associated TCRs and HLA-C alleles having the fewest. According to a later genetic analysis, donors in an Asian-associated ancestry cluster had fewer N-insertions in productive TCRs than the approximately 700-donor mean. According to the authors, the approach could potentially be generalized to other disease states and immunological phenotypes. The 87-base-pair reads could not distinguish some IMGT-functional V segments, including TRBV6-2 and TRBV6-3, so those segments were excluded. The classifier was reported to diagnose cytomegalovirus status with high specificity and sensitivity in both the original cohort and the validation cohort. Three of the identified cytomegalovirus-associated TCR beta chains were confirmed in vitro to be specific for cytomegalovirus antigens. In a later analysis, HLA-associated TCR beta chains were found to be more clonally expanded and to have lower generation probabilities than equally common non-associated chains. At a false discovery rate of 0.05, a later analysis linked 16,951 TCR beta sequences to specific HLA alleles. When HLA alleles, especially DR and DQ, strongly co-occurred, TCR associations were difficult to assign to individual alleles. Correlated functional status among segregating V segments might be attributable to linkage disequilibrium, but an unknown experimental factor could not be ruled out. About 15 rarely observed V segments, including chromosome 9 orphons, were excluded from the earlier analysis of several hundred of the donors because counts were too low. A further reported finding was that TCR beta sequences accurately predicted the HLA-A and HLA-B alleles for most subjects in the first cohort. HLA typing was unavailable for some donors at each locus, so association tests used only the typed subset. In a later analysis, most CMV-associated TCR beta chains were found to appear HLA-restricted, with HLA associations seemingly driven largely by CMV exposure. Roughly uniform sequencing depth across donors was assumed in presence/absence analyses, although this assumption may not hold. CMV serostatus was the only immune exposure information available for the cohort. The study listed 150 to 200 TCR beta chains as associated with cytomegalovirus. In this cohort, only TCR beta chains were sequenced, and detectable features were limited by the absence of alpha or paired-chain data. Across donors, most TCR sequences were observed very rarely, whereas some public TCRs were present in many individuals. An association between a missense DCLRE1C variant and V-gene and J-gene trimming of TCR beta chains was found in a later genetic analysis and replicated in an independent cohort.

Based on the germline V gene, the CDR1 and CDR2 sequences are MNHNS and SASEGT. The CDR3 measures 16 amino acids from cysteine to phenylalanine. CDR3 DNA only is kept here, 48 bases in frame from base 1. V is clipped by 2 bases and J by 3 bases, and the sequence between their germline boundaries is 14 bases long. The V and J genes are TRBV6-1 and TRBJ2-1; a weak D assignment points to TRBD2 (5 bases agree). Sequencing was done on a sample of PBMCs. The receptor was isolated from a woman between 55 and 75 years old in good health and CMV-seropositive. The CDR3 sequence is CASSEFLDSSYNEQFF. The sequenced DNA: TGTGCCAGCAGTGAATTTTTGGACTCAAGCTACAATGAGCAGTTCTTC.